Each of the 3 T cell receptor beta chains below was sequenced from the same sample in a study of T cells in Graves' hyperthyroidism and ophthalmopathy. TCR beta CDR3 regions were amplified from RNA transcripts. TCR CDR3 regions were first amplified by RT-PCR with HTBI primers. From the multiplex PCR reads, TCRdb called clonotypes with MiXCR, one entry per CDR3 protein. The profile covers approximately 720,000 distinct CDR3 sequences, with around 19% appearing a single time and approximately 15% taken by the ten largest. The sample consisted of blood. The source is a woman in her forties or fifties with Graves' hyperthyroidism that later progressed to Graves' ophthalmopathy.

This clonotype was detected many times. The rearrangement links TRBV6-1 to TRBJ1-2; 9 bases map to TRBD1. J was trimmed by 2 bases and V by 7 bases; bases with no gene match: 2. In germline, CDR1 is MNHNS, CDR2 SASEGT. The length of the CDR3 is 13 residues. The CDR3 coding sequence is TGTGCCAGCACCGGACAGGGGAACTATGGCTACACCTTC. This encodes CASTGQGNYGYTF.

The chain recombines TRBV30 with TRBJ1-1, with a weak D call TRBD1 (5 bases). In germline, CDR1 is GTSNPN, CDR2 SVGIG (reference sequence). With 3 bases removed from V and 1 base from J, the gap between germline ends came to 12 bases. The CDR3 is 14 residues long. CDR3 amino acids: CAWSPDSENTEAFF. The CDR3 nucleotides are TGTGCCTGGAGCCCTGACAGCGAGAACACTGAAGCTTTCTTT.

This clonotype was observed a handful of times. The V gene is TRBV3-1, the J gene TRBJ1-2, with D possibly TRBD1 on 5 matching bases. The CDR3 is 12 residues long. The V end lost 4 bases, the J end lost 6 bases, and 9 bases lay between the germline ends. Germline V gives CDR1 LGHDT, CDR2 YNNKEL (reference sequence). The CDR3 DNA reads as TGTGCCAGCAGCCCAGGGCCCCATGGCTACACCTTC. Its protein is CASSPGPHGYTF.